These 2 T cell receptor beta chains originate from one sample sequenced in a study of blood T cell repertoires in COVID-19. Sequencing was performed with immunoSEQ multiplex PCR; in TCRdb, only in-frame clones are kept and a portion is missing. The data show 70,000 to 90,000 clones, roughly 79% seen once. Sequencing was done on a sample of peripheral blood. These receptors were taken from a human donor in a cohort sampled during active COVID-19.

The V and J genes are TRBV24-1 and TRBJ1-2, with TRBD1 identical over 7 bases. The germline CDR1 and CDR2 sequences are KGHDR and SFDVKD. J gave up 7 bases and V 4 bases, and 2 bases lay outside the gene matches. This CDR3 has 12 residues. CDR3 region: CATSEQGFGYTF. The CDR3 DNA reads as TGTGCCACCAGTGAACAGGGGTTTGGCTACACCTTC.

The chain carries TRBV29-1 and TRBJ2-3; a weak D match, TRBD1 (6 bases). Per germline, CDR1 SQVTM and CDR2 ANQGSEA. Trimming removed 4 bases at V and 5 bases at J, with 16 bases between. The CDR3 is 14 residues long. The CDR3 DNA reads as TGCAGCGTTGGAGGGGGTCCGCTTGGAGATACGCAGTATTTT. Amino acid sequence: CSVGGGPLGDTQYF.